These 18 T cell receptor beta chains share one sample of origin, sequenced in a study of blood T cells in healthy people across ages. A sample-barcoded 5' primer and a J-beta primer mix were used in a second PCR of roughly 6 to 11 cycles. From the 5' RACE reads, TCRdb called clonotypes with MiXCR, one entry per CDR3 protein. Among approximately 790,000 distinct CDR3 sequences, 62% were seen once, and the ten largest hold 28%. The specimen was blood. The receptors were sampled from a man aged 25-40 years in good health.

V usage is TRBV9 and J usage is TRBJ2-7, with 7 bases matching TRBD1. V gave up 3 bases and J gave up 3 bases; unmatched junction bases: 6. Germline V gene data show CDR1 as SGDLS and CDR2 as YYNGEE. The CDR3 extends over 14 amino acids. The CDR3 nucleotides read TGTGCCAGCAGCGCCGGGACAGTGGTCTACGAGCAGTACTTC. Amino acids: CASSAGTVVYEQYF.

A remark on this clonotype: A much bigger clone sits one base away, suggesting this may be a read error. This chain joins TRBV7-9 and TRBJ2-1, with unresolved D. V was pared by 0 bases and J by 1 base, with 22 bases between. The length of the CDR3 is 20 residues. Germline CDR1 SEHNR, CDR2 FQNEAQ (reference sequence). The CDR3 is CASSLAVPGTLRGSYNEQFF. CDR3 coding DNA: TGTGCCAGCAGCTTAGCGGTCCCAGGAACTTTGCGCGGTTCCTACAATGAGCAGTTCTTC.

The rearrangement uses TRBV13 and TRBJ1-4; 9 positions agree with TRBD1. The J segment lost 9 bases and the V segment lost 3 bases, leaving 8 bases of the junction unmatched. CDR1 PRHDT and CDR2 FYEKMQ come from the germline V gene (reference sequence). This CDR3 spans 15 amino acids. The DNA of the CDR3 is TGTGCCAGCAGCTTGGTGGGACAGGGTGAGAAAAAACTGTTTTTT. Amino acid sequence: CASSLVGQGEKKLFF.

The CDR3 bases are TGTGCCAGCAGTGGACAGCGGGAGCTGGGTGAAGCTTTCTTT. Amino acids: CASSGQRELGEAFF. The gene calls are TRBV9 and TRBJ1-1, with D possibly TRBD1 on 6 matching bases. From germline, CDR1 is SGDLS and CDR2 YYNGEE. This CDR3 region has 14 residues. The V gene lost 5 bases and the J gene lost 7 bases, with 18 bases spanning the gap.

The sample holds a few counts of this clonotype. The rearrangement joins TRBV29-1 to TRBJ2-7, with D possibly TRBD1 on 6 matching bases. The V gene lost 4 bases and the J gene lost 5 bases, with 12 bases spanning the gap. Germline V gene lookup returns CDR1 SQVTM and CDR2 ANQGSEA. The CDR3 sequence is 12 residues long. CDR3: CSVARGADEQYF. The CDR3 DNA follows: TGCAGCGTTGCCAGGGGAGCTGACGAGCAGTACTTC.

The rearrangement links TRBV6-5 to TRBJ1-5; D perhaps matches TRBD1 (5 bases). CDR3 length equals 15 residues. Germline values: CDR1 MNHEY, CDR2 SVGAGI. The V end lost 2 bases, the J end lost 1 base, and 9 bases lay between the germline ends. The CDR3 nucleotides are TGTGCCAGCAGTTACGCGGCAGGGAGCAATCAGCCCCAGCATTTT. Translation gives CASSYAAGSNQPQHF.

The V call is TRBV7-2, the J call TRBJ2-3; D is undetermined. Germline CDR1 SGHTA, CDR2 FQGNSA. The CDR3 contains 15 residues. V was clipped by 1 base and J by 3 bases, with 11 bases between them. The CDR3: CASSLVLGRTDTQYF. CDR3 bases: TGTGCCAGCAGCTTAGTTCTGGGTCGAACAGATACGCAGTATTTT.

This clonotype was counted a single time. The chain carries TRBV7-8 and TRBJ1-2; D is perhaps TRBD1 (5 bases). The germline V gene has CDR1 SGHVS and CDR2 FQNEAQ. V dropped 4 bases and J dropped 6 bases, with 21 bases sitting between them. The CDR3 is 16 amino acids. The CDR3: CASSSVGTELMDGYTF. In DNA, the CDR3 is TGTGCCAGCAGCTCGGTGGGGACGGAGCTTATGGATGGCTACACCTTC.

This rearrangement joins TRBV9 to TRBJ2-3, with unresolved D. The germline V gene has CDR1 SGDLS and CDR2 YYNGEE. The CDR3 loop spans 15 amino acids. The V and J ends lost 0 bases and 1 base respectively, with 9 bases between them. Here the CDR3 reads CASSVEGSRTDTQYF. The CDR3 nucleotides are TGTGCCAGCAGCGTAGAAGGCTCCCGCACAGATACGCAGTATTTT.

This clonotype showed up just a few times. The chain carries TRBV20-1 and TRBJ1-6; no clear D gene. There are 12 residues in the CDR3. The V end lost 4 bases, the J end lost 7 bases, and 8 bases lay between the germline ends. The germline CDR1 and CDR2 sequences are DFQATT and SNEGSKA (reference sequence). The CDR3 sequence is CSAIKGNSPLHF. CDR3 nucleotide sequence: TGCAGTGCTATAAAAGGAAATTCACCCCTCCACTTT.

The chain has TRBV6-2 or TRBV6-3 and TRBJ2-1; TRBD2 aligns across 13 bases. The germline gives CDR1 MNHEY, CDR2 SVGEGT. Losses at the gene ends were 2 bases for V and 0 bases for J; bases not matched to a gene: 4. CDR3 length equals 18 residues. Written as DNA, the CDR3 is TGTGCCAGCAGTTACGGGACTAGCGGGGTGAGCTCCTACAATGAGCAGTTCTTC. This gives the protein CASSYGTSGVSSYNEQFF.

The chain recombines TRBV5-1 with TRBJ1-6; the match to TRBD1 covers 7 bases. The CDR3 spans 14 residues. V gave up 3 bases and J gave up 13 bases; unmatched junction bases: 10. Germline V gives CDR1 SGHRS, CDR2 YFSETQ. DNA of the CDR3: TGCGCCAGCAGCTCGGTGACAGGGTCGGATCCCCTCCACTTT. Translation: CASSSVTGSDPLHF. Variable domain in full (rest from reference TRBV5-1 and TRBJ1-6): KAGVTQTPRYLIKTRGQQVTLSCSPISGHRSVSWYQQTPGQGLQFLFEYFSETQRNKGNFPGRFSGRQFSNSRSEMNVSTLELGDSALYLCASSSVTGSDPLHFGNGTRLTVT.

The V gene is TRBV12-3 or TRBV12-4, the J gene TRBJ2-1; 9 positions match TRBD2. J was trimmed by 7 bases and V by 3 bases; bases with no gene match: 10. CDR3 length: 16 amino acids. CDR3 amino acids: CASSLRAGGSSNEQFF. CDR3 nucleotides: TGTGCCAGCAGTTTGCGGGCGGGAGGGTCGTCGAATGAGCAGTTCTTC.

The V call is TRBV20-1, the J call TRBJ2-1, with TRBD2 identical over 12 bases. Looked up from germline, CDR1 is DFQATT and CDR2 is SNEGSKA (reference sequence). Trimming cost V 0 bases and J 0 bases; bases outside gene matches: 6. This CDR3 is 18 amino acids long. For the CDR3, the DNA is TGCAGTGCTAGAGATCCTAGCGGGGGGGCCCGCTCCTACAATGAGCAGTTCTTC. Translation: CSARDPSGGARSYNEQFF.

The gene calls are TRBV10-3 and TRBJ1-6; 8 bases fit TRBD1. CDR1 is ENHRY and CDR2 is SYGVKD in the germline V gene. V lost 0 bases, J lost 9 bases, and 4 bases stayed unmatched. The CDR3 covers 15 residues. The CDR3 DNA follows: TGTGCCATCAGTGAGTCGCGACAGGGGAGTTCACCCCTCCACTTT. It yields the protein CAISESRQGSSPLHF.

The chain's CDR3 is CSAGGQLPYEQYF. DNA for the CDR3: TGCAGTGCTGGGGGACAGCTTCCCTACGAGCAGTACTTC. J is TRBJ2-7 and V is TRBV20-1; the match to TRBD1 covers 7 bases. The ends lost 5 bases at V and 2 bases at J; junction bases unmatched: 6. CDR3 length: 13 amino acids. Germline values: CDR1 DFQATT, CDR2 SNEGSKA (reference sequence).

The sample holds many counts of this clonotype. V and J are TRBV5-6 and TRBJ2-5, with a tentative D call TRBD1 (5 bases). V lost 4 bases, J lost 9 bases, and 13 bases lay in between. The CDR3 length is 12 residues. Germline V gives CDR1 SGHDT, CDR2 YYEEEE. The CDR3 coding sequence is TGTGCCAGCAGCCTTACCGACAGTGCCCAGTACTTC. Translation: CASSLTDSAQYF.

The CDR3 is CASKSPGEKLFF. The DNA of the CDR3 is TGTGCCAGCAAAAGTCCGGGGGAAAAACTGTTTTTT. The J gene is TRBJ1-4, the V gene TRBV2, with no clear D. Germline CDR1 SNHLY, CDR2 FYNNEI. The CDR3 runs 12 residues. V was pared by 7 bases and J by 8 bases, with 11 bases between.